The TCR beta chain described here comes from a study of identifying expanded T cells in peripheral blood. Collection occurred without any documented infections or immune events in donors. Findings and limits, study-wide: Approximately 1.1 clones differed between technical replicates, versus approximately 16 and 19 over time. Variance in clone template counts between approximately two-week samples significantly increased with total template count across all healthy donors.

This CDR3 is built from 13 residues. Deletions cut 11 bases from V and 6 bases from J, with 19 bases between. Germline V CDR1 and CDR2: MNHEY, SVGAGI. Method: immunoSEQ multiplex PCR; TCRdb's copy keeps in-frame clones and lacks some. The sample includes 84,000 or so clones, 70% to 90% of them seen just once. Note on this clone: Its specificity is unknown.

The specimen was blood. The chain recombines TRBV6-5 with TRBJ1-2; D not certain. This TCR derives from a person between 18 and 70 years old in good health. The CDR3 bases are TGTGCCGTGTATGGTCTCGCGGAGGATGGCTACACCTTC. The encoded protein is CAVYGLAEDGYTF.